This passage covers 13 T cell receptor beta chains from one sample sequenced in a study of T-cell reconstitution after alpha-beta-depleted transplantation in children (dated by TCRdb to about 2016). Library prep was done by PCR. Sequenced using an Illumina HiSeq 2500. TCR libraries were prepared with molecular barcoding, using unique molecular identifiers to normalize TCRbeta repertoire quantification. TCRdb itself trimmed the public reads at Q25 with fastp, ran MiXCR and retained productive beta chains. Every CDR3 protein is listed once, alongside the most common genes and DNA of its rows. The sample has about half a million distinct CDR3 sequences on record, under 15% of them singletons. The ten largest clones capture roughly 5.4% of the sample. The specimen comprised PBMCs from the stem cell graft donor, sampled from the stem cell graft. The receptors shown here come from a human donor who donated a stem cell graft to a child with combined immunodeficiency.

This clonotype showed up many times. The V gene is TRBV12-3 or TRBV12-4, the J gene TRBJ1-1; D unresolved. The V end lost 5 bases, the J end lost 6 bases, and 13 bases lay between the germline ends. CDR3 length: 13 amino acids. The CDR3 DNA is TGTGCCAGCAGTCCCTACGGTCGAGCTGAAGCTTTCTTT. Its translation is CASSPYGRAEAFF.

The V call is TRBV11-2, the J call TRBJ2-1; D is ambiguous. Germline V gene lookup returns CDR1 SGHAT and CDR2 FQNNGV. Trimming removed 3 bases from V and 7 bases from J, with 16 bases in between. CDR3 length equals 15 residues. The chain's CDR3 is CASSLSTISLNEQFF. The CDR3 DNA sequence: TGTGCCAGCAGCTTGTCAACAATATCACTTAATGAGCAGTTCTTC. Looking up the rest from reference TRBV11-2 and TRBJ2-1 gives the full variable domain: EAGVAQSPRYKIIEKRQSVAFWCNPISGHATLYWYQQILGQGPKLLIQFQNNGVVDDSQLPKDRFSAERLKGVDSTLKIQPAKLEDSAVYLCASSLSTISLNEQFFGPGTRLTVL.

This clonotype was detected only a few times. V and J are TRBV6-1 and TRBJ2-7; the D call may be TRBD1 or TRBD2 (6 bases each). The CDR3 contains 15 residues. Germline V lookup: CDR1 MNHNS, CDR2 SASEGT. V gave up 8 bases and J gave up 1 base, with 18 bases separating them. Here the CDR3 reads CASQQYKGGSYEQYF. The CDR3 DNA is TGTGCCAGCCAGCAGTATAAGGGGGGATCCTACGAGCAGTACTTC.

This clonotype was seen only a few times. The chain has TRBV6-1 and TRBJ2-2; 7 positions match TRBD1. This CDR3 has 15 residues. The J segment lost 3 bases and the V segment lost 9 bases, leaving 10 bases of the junction unmatched. Germline V gives CDR1 MNHNS, CDR2 SASEGT. The CDR3 DNA is TGTGCCAGTTCCCCCGGGACAGCCCACACCGGGGAGCTGTTTTTT. It codes for CASSPGTAHTGELFF.

This clonotype was detected many times. This rearrangement joins TRBV28 to TRBJ2-5; TRBD1 is a possible D gene (6 bases). CDR3 length: 14 amino acids. V was pared by 5 bases and J by 3 bases, with 13 bases between. Per germline, CDR1 MDHEN and CDR2 SYDVKM. Written as DNA, the CDR3 is TGTGCCAGCAGTCCCCGGACAGTCGAAGAGACCCAGTACTTC. Residues: CASSPRTVEETQYF.

This clonotype was recorded many times. The chain couples TRBV12-3 or TRBV12-4 to TRBJ2-7; TRBD2 aligns across 7 bases. The CDR3 has 14 amino acids. The V segment lost 1 base and the J segment 6 bases; nucleotides outside the gene matches: 6. As DNA, the CDR3 is TGTGCCAGCAGTTTAGGGAGGCGGGAGATCGAGCAGTACTTC. As protein: CASSLGRREIEQYF.

This clonotype came up a few times. The chain links TRBV10-2 to TRBJ1-1; D uncertain. The CDR3 totals 15 residues. CDR1 is WSHSY, CDR2 SAAADI, per germline. V lost 1 base, J lost 0 bases, and 9 bases lay in between. The CDR3 bases are TGCGCCAGCAGTGAGTTTCTGGGGATGAACACTGAAGCTTTCTTT. Translation: CASSEFLGMNTEAFF.

This clonotype has a handful of counts. The chain combines TRBV20-1 with TRBJ2-1; D remains unclear. This CDR3 is built from 15 residues. V was trimmed by 0 bases and J by 2 bases, leaving 11 bases between them. The germline gives CDR1 DFQATT, CDR2 SNEGSKA (reference sequence). CDR3 region: CSARDFGGPYNEQFF. CDR3 bases: TGCAGTGCTAGAGATTTTGGCGGACCCTACAATGAGCAGTTCTTC.

This clonotype was observed many times. This sequence joins TRBV7-8 and TRBJ2-1, with 12 bases that match TRBD2. The CDR3 totals 17 residues. Unmatched junction bases numbered 13, after V lost 4 bases and J lost 9 bases. Germline V gene lookup returns CDR1 SGHVS and CDR2 FQNEAQ. The CDR3 protein is CASSSDPRLAGDVEQFF. DNA of the CDR3: TGTGCCAGCAGCTCAGACCCCCGACTAGCGGGAGACGTTGAGCAGTTCTTC.

This clonotype has only a few counts. The rearrangement links TRBV20-1 to TRBJ2-5; 9 positions agree with TRBD2. This CDR3 is 15 amino acids long. Looked up from germline, CDR1 is DFQATT and CDR2 is SNEGSKA (reference sequence). Trimming took 8 bases from V and 5 from J; bases not matched to a gene: 15. The CDR3 loop reads CSQGDSGSHGETQYF. The CDR3 DNA is TGCAGTCAAGGAGATAGCGGGAGTCATGGGGAGACCCAGTACTTC.

The chain has TRBV3-1 and TRBJ1-2; 10 nucleotides line up with TRBD1. This CDR3 is built from 15 residues. In germline, CDR1 is LGHDT, CDR2 YNNKEL (reference sequence). Trimming at V came to 11 bases and at J to 6 bases, leaving 15 bases not matched to a gene. For the CDR3, the DNA is TGTGCCTCCAGCCAAGCCGGGACAGGGGCGAATGGCTACACCTTC. Translated: CASSQAGTGANGYTF.

This clonotype was seen only a few times. The chain employs TRBV5-5 and TRBJ2-3; D gene ambiguous. V lost 4 bases, J lost 9 bases, and 18 bases lay in between. This CDR3 is 14 amino acids long. Germline CDR1 and CDR2: SGHKS and YYEKEE (reference sequence). The CDR3 nucleotides are TGTGCCAGCAGCGTACCCTTGGAGTCCCTGACGCAGTATTTT. This encodes CASSVPLESLTQYF.

This clonotype appeared a few times. This chain uses TRBV5-1 with TRBJ2-1; the D call may be TRBD1 or TRBD2 (5 bases each). CDR3 length: 15 amino acids. Trimming pared 0 bases from V and 3 bases from J, leaving 10 bases between. CDR1 and CDR2 from the germline V gene are SGHRS and YFSETQ. This chain's CDR3 is CASSLDGAYYNEQFF. The CDR3, as DNA: TGCGCCAGCAGCTTGGACGGGGCCTACTACAATGAGCAGTTCTTC.